The entry below gives a single T cell receptor (beta chain) sequence along with its context. The antigen is not known. This entry comes from a study of T cells after posttransplantation cyclophosphamide. Study outcomes and limitations: Recipient CMV seropositivity and CMV reactivation strongly tracked TRB clonality.

Germline CDR1 and CDR2: LNHDA and SQIVND (reference sequence). This CDR3 is 16 amino acids long. The V end lost 5 bases, the J end lost 7 bases, and 21 bases lay between the germline ends. The assay was immunoSEQ multiplex PCR, and TCRdb's table has in-frame clones only and misses some. The sample has about 46,000 clones; around 94% are singletons. The chain couples TRBV19 to TRBJ1-5; D gene uncertain. Sequencing used PBMCs. This TCR derives from a woman between 50 and 59 years old in good health and a related stem cell transplant donor. The CDR3 DNA sequence: TGTGCCAGTAGTCCGTCCGTGGCAGCCGGGTGGCAGCCCCAGCATTTT. This codes for CASSPSVAAGWQPQHF.